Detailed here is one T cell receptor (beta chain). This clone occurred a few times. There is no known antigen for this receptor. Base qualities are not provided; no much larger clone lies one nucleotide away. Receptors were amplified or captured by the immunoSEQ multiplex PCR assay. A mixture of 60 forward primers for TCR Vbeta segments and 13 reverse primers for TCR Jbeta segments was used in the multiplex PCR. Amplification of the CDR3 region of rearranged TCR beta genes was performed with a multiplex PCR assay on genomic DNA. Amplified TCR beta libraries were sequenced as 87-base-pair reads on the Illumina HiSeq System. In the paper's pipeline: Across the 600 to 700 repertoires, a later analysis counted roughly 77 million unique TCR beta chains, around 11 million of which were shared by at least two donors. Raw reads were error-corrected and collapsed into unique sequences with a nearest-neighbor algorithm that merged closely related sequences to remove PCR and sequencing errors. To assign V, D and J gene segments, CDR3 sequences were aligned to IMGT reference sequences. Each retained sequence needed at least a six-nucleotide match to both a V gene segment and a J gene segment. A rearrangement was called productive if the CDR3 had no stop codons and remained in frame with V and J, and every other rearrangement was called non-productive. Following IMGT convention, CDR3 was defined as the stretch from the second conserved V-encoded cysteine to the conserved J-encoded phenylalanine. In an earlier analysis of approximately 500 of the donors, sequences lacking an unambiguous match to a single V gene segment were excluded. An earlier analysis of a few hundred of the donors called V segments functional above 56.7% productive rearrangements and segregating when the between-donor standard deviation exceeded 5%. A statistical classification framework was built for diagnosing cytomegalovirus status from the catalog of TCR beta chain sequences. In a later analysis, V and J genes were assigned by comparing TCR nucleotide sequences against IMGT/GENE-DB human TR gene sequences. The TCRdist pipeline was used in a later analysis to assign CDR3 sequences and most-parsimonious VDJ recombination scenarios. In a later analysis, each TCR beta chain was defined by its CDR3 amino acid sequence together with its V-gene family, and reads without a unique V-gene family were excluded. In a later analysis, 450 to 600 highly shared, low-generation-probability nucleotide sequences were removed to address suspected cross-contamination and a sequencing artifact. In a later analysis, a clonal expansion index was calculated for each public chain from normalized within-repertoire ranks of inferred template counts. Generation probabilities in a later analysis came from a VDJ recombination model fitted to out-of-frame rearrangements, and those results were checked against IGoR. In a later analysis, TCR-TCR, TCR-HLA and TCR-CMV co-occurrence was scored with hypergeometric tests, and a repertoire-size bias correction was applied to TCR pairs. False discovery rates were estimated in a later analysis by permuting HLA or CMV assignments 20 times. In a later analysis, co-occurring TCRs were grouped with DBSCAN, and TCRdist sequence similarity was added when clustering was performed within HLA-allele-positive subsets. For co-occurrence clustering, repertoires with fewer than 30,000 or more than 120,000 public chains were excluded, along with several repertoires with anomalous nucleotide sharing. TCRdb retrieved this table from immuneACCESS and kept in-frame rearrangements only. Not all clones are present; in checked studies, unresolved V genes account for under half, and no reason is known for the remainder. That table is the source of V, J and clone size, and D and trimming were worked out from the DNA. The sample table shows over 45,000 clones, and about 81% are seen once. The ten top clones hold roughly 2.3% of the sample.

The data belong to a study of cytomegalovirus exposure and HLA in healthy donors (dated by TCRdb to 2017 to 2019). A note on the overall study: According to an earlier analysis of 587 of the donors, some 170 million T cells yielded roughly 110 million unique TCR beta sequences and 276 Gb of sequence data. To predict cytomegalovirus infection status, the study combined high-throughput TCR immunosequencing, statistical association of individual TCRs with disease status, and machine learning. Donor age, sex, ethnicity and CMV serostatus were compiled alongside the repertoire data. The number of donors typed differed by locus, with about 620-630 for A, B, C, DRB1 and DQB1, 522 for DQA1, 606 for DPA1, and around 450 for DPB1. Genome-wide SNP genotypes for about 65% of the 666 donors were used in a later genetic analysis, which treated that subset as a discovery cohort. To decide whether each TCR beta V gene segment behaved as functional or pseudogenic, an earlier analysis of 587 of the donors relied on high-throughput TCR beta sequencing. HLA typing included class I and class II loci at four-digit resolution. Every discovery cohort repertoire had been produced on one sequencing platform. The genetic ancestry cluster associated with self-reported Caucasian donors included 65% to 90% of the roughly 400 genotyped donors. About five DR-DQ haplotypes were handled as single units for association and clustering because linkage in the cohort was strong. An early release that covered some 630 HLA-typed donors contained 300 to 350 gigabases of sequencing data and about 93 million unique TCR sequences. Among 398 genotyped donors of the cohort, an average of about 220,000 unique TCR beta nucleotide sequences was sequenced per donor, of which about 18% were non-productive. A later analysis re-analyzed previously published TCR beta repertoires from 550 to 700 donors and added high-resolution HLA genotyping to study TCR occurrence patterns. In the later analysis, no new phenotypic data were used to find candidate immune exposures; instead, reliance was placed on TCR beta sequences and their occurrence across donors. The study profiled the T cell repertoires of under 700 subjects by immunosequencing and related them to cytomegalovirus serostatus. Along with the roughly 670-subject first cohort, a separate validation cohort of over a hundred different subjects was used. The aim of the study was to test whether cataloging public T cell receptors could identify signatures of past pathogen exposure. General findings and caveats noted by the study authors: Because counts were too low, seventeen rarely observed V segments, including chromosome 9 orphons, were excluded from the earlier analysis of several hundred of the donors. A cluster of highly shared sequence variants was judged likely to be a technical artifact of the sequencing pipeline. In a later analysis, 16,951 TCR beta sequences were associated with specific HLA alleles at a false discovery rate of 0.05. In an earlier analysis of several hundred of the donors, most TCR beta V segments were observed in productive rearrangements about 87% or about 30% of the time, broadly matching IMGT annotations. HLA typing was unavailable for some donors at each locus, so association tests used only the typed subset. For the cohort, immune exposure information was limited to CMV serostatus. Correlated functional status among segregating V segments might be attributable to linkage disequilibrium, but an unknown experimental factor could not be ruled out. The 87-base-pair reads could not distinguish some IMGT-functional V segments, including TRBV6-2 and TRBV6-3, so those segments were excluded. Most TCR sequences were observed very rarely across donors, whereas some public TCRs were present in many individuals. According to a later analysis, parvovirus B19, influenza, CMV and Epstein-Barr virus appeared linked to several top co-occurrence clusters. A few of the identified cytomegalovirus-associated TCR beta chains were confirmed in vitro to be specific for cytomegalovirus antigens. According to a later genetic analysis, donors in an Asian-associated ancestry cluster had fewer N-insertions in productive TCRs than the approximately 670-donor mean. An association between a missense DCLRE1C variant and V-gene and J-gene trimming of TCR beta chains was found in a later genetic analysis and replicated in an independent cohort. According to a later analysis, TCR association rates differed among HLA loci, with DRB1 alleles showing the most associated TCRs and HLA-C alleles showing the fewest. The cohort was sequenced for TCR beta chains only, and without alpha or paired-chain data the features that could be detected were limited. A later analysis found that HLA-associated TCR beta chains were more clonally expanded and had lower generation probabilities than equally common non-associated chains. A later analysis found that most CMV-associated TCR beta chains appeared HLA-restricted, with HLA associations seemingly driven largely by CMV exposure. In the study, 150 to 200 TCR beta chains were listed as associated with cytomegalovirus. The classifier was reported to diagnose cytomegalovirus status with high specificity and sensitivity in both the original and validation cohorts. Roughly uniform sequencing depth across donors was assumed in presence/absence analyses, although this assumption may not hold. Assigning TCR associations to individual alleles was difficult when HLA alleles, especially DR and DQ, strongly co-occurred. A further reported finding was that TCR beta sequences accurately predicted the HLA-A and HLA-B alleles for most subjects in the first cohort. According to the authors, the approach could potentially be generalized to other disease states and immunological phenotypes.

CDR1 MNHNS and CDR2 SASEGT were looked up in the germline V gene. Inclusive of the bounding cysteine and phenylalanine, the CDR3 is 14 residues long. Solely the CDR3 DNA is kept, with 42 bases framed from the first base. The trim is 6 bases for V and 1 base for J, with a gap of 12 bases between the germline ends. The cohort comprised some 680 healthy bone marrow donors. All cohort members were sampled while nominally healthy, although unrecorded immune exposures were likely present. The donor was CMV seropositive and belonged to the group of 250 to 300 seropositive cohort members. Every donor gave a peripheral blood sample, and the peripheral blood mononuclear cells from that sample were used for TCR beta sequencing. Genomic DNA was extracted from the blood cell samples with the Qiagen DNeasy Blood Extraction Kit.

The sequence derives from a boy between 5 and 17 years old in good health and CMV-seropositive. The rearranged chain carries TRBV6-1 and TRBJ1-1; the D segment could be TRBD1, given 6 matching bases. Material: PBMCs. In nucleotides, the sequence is TGTGCCAGCAGCCTAACACAGGGGAACACTGAAGCTTTCTTT. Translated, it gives CASSLTQGNTEAFF.